This T cell receptor (beta chain) derives from a study of blood T cell repertoires in COVID-19. Overall study context: Acute and convalescent COVID-19 specimens originated in the United States, Italy and Spain. T cells, B-cell-depleted T cells, or PBMCs provided the cDNA or gDNA that served as material.

The length of the CDR3 is 15 residues. J was trimmed by 7 bases and V by 2 bases; bases with no gene match: 5. In germline, CDR1 is SGHDT, CDR2 YYEEEE. The table came from immunoSEQ multiplex PCR; TCRdb's copy has only in-frame clones and leaves some out. The data show approximately 210,000 clones, less than 90% seen once. The sequence came from a man aged 30 to 39 with active or convalescent COVID-19. Sequencing was carried out using peripheral blood. The V call is TRBV5-6, the J call TRBJ1-6; 8 bases are shared with TRBD1. The CDR3 loop is CASSFSDRVNSPLHF. The CDR3 DNA is TGTGCCAGCAGCTTTTCGGACAGGGTCAATTCACCCCTCCACTTT.